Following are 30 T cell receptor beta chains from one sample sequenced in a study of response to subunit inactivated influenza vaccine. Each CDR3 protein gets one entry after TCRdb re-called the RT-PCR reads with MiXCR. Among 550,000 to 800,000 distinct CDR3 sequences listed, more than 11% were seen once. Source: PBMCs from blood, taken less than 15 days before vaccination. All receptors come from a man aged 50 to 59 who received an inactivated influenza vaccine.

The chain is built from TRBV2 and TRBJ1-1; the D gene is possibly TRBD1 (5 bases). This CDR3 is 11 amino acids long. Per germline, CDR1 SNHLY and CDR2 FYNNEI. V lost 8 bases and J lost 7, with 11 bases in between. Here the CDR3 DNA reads TGTGCCAGCGGGACGAGAGGTGAAGCTTTCTTT. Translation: CASGTRGEAFF. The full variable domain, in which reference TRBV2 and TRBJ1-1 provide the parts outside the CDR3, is EPEVTQTPSHQVTQMGQEVILRCVPISNHLYFYWYRQILGQKVEFLVSFYNNEISEKSEIFDDQFSVERPDGSNFTLKIRSTKLEDSAMYFCASGTRGEAFFGQGTRLTVV.

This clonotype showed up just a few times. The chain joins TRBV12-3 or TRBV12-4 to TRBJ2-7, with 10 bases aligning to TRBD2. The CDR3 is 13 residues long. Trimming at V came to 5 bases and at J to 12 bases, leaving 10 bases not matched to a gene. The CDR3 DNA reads TGTGCCAGCAGTCCCCTAGCGGGGGTCTCTCCGTACTTC. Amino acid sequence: CASSPLAGVSPYF.

CDR3 coding DNA: TGTGCCAGCAGTGGGGACAGGGGGCTATACAATGAGCAGTTCTTC. This encodes CASSGDRGLYNEQFF. This chain joins TRBV12-3 or TRBV12-4 and TRBJ2-1, with 12 positions matching TRBD1. J lost 4 bases, V lost 5 bases, and 3 bases had no gene match. CDR3 length: 15 residues.

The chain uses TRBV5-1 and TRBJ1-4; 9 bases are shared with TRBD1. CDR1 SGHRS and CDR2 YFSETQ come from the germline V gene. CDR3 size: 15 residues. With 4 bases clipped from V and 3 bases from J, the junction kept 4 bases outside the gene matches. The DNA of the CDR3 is TGCGCCAGCAGCCCGGGACAGGGATCTAATGAAAAACTGTTTTTT. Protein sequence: CASSPGQGSNEKLFF.

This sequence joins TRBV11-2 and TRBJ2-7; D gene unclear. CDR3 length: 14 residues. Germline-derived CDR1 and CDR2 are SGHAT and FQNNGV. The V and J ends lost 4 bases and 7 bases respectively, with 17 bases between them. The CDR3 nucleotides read TGTGCCAGCAGCTCCCCGCTTGGCCTCCGGGAGCAGTACTTC. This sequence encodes CASSSPLGLREQYF.

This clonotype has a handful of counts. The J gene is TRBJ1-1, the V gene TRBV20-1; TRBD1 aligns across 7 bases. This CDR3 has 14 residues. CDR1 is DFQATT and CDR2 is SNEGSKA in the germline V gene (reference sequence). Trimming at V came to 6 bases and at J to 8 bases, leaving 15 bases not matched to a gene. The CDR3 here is CSAWVPRTGLEAFF. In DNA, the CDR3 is TGCAGTGCCTGGGTCCCGCGGACAGGCCTCGAAGCTTTCTTT.

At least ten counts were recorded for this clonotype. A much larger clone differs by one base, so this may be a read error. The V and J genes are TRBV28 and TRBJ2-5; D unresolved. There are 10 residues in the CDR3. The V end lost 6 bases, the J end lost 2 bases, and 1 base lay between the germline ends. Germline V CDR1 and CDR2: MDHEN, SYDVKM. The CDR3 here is CASRQETQYF. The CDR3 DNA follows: TGTGCCAGCAGACAAGAGACCCAGTACTTC.

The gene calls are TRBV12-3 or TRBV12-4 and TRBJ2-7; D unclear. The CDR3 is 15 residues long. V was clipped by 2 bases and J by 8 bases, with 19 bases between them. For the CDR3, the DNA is TGTGCCAGCAGTTTATACCTCCTTCTAAACTCCAAGCAGTACTTC. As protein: CASSLYLLLNSKQYF.

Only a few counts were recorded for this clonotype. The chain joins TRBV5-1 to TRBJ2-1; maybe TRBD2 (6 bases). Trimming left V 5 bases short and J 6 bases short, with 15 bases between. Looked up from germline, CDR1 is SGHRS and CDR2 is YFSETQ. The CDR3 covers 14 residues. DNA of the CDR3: TGCGCCAGCAGTTCGGAGGGAAGGGGCAATGAGCAGTTCTTC. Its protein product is CASSSEGRGNEQFF.

CDR3 region: CSASLGAVNTEAFF. Here the CDR3 DNA reads TGCAGTGCTAGTCTGGGGGCAGTGAACACTGAAGCTTTCTTT. The rearrangement joins TRBV20-1 to TRBJ1-1; weak D call: TRBD1 (6 bases). This CDR3 comprises 14 residues. Germline V lookup: CDR1 DFQATT, CDR2 SNEGSKA (reference sequence). The V gene lost 3 bases and the J gene lost 0 bases, with 11 bases spanning the gap.

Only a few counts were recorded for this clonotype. The CDR3 region is CASSLQKSTDTQYF. As DNA, the CDR3 is TGTGCCAGCAGCCTGCAAAAATCCACAGATACGCAGTATTTT. V gene TRBV3-1 combines with J gene TRBJ2-3; D is unresolved. CDR3 length equals 14 residues. V gave up 4 bases and J gave up 2 bases, with 10 bases separating them. Germline loops: CDR1 LGHDT, CDR2 YNNKEL (reference sequence).

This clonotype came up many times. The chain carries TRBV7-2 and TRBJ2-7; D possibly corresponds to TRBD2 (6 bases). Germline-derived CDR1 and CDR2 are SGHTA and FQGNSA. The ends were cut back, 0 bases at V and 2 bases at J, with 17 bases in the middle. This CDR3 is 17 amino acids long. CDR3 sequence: CASSLAQYGLLTYEQYF. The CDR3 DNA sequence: TGTGCCAGCAGCTTAGCGCAGTATGGACTATTGACCTACGAGCAGTACTTC.

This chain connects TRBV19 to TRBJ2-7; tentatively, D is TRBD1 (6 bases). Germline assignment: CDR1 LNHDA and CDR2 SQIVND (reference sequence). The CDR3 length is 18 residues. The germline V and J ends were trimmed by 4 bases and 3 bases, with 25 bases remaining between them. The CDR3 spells CASSNPGHRPGEVYEQYF. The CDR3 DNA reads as TGTGCCAGTAGTAACCCGGGACACCGTCCCGGAGAGGTCTACGAGCAGTACTTC.

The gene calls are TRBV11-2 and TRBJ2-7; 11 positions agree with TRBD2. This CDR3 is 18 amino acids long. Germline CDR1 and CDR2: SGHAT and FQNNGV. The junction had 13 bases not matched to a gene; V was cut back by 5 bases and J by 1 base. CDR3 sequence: CASSPGTSGLTGSYEQYF. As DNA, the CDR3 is TGTGCCAGCAGCCCGGGGACTAGCGGCCTAACCGGTTCCTACGAGCAGTACTTC.

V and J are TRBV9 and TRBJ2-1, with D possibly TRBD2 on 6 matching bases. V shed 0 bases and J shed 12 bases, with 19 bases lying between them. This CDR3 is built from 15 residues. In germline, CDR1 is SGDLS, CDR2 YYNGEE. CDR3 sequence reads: CASSVEGRRSDWQFF. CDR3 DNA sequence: TGTGCCAGCAGCGTAGAGGGGAGGAGGTCGGATTGGCAGTTCTTC.

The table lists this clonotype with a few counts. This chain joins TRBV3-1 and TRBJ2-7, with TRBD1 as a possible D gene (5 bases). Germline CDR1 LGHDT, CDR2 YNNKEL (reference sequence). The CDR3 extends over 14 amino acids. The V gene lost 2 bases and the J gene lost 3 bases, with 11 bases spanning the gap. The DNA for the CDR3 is TGTGCCAGCAGCCAACCAGGACACGTCTACGAGCAGTACTTC. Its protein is CASSQPGHVYEQYF.

The CDR3 region is CSARVSTVNTEAFF. The CDR3 region has the DNA TGCAGTGCTAGAGTCTCGACAGTGAACACTGAAGCTTTCTTT. The chain recombines TRBV20-1 with TRBJ1-1; D may be TRBD1 (5 bases). Germline V gene data show CDR1 as DFQATT and CDR2 as SNEGSKA (reference sequence). Deletions cut 1 base from V and 0 bases from J, with 9 bases between. This CDR3 is built from 14 residues.

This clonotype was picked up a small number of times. CDR3 nucleotides: TGTGCCAGCAGTTTAGAAGTCGGGGGGCGCAGGGAGACCCAGTACTTC. It specifies CASSLEVGGRRETQYF. J is TRBJ2-5 and V is TRBV28; D perhaps matches TRBD2 (7 bases). This CDR3 comprises 16 residues. V shed 2 bases and J shed 5 bases, with 18 bases lying between them. CDR1 MDHEN and CDR2 SYDVKM come from the germline V gene.

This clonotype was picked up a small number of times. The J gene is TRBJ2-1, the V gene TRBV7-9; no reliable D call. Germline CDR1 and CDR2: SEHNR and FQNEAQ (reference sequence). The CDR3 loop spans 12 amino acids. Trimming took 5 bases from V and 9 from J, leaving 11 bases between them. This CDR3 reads CASSAPSGEQFF. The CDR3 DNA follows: TGTGCCAGCAGCGCTCCGTCCGGTGAGCAGTTCTTC.

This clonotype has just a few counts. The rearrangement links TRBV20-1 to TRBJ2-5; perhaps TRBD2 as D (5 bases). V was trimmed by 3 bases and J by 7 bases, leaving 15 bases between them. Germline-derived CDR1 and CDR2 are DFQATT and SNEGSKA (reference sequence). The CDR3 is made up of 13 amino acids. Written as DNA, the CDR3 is TGCAGTGCTAGGGGGAGCCCCCCCGGGACCCAGTACTTC. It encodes CSARGSPPGTQYF.

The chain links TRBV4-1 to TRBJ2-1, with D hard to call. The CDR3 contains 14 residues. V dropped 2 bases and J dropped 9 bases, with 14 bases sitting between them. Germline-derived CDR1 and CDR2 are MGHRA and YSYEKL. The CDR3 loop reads CASSQPGEASEQFF. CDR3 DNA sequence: TGCGCCAGCAGCCAACCCGGTGAGGCCAGTGAGCAGTTCTTC.

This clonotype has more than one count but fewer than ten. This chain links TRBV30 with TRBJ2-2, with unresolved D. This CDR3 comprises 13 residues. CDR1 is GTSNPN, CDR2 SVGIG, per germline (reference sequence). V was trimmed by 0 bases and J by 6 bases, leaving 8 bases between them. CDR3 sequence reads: CAWSVRRPGELFF. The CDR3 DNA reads TGTGCCTGGAGTGTACGTAGGCCCGGGGAGCTGTTTTTT.

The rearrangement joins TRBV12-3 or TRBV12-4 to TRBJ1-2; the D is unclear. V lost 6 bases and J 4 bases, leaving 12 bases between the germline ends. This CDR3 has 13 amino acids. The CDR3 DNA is TGTGCCAGCAGCTCCTTCCCGTCCTATGGCTACACCTTC. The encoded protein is CASSSFPSYGYTF.

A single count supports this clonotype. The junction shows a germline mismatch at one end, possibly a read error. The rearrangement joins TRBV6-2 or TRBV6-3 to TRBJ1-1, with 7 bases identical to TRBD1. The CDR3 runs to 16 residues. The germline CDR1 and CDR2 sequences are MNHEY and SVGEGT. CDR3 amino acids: CASCYAPDRMNTEAFF. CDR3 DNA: TGTGCCAGCTGTTACGCGCCGGACAGGATGAACACTGAAGCTTTCTTT.

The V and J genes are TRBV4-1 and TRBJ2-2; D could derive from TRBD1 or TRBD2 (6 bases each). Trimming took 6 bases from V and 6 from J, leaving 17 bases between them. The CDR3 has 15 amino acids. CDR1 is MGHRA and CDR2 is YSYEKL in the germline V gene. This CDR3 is CASSPRTGAAGELFF. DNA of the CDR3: TGCGCCAGCAGTCCCCGGACGGGGGCCGCCGGGGAGCTGTTTTTT.

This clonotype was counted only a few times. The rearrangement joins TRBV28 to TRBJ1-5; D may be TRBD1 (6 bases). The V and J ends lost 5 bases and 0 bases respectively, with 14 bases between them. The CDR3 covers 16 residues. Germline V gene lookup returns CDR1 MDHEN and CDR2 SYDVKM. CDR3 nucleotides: TGTGCCAGCAGTGGGTCCGGGGGCTCTAGCAATCAGCCCCAGCATTTT. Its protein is CASSGSGGSSNQPQHF.

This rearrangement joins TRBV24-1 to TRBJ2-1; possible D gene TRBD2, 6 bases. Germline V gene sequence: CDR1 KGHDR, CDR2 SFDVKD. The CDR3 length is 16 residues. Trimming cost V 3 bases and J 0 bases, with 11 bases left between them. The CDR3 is CATSDRAGRSYNEQFF. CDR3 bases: TGTGCCACCAGTGATCGAGCGGGCCGCTCCTACAATGAGCAGTTCTTC.

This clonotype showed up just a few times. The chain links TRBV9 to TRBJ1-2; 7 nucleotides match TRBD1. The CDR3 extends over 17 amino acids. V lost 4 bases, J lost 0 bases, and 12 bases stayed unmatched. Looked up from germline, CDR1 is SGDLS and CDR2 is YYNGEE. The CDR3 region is CASSLGGRGLANYGYTF. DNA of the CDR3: TGTGCCAGCAGCCTAGGAGGCAGGGGGTTAGCTAACTATGGCTACACCTTC.

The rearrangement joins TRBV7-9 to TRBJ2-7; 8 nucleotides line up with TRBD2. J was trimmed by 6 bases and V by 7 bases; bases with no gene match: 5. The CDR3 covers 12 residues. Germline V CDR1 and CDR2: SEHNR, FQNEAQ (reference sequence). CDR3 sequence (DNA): TGTGCCAGCACCTCGGGGGGGGCCGAGCAGTACTTC. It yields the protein CASTSGGAEQYF.

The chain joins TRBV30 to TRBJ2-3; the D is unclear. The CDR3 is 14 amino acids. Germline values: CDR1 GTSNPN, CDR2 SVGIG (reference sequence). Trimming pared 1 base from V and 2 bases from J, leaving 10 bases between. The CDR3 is CAWSDSFFTDTQYF. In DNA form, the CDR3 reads TGTGCCTGGAGTGACAGTTTCTTCACAGATACGCAGTATTTT.